The 21 T cell receptor beta chains below were found in one sample sequenced in a study of identical twins. TCRdb itself ran the 5' RACE reads through MiXCR, one entry per CDR3 protein. The sample shows roughly 1.6 million distinct CDR3 sequences, 32% of them seen only once. Sequencing used cord blood. The receptor set was obtained from a newborn girl in good health.

This clonotype came up many times. J is TRBJ2-7 and V is TRBV12-3 or TRBV12-4; TRBD2 might be the D (6 bases). V gave up 6 bases and J gave up 0 bases, with 9 bases separating them. CDR3 length: 13 residues. Written as DNA, the CDR3 is TGTGCCAGCAGGGACGGGAGCTCCTACGAGCAGTACTTC. Its translation is CASRDGSSYEQYF.

This clonotype appeared a few times. The chain recombines TRBV19 with TRBJ2-7; D remains unclear. The CDR3 totals 14 residues. The V gene lost 1 base and the J gene lost 0 bases, with 7 bases spanning the gap. CDR1 and CDR2 (germline): LNHDA, SQIVND (reference sequence). In DNA form, the CDR3 reads TGTGCCAGTAGTATAGGGCCGGCCTCCTACGAGCAGTACTTC. This encodes CASSIGPASYEQYF.

On this clonotype itself: Germline is not matched at one junction end, which may reflect a read error. The gene calls are TRBV24-1 and TRBJ2-5, with unresolved D. Germline V gene lookup returns CDR1 KGHDR and CDR2 SFDVKD. The CDR3 runs 11 residues. In nucleotides, the CDR3 is TGTGCCTCCAGTGATTTGTCCCTCCGGTACTTC. This encodes CASSDLSLRYF.

The genes are TRBV20-1 and TRBJ1-2; 7 bases agree with TRBD1. This CDR3 region has 13 residues. V lost 6 bases and J lost 2; bases outside the gene matches: 6. Germline CDR1 and CDR2: DFQATT and SNEGSKA (reference sequence). CDR3 protein: CSALTGPNYGYTF. Written as DNA, the CDR3 is TGCAGTGCCCTGACAGGGCCCAACTATGGCTACACCTTC.

In its sample, this clonotype was seen a few times. V usage is TRBV4-1 and J usage is TRBJ1-2, with 8 positions matching TRBD1. CDR3 length equals 17 residues. In germline, CDR1 is MGHRA, CDR2 YSYEKL. J was trimmed by 4 bases and V by 0 bases; bases with no gene match: 10. The CDR3 reads CASSQDWGTGDFYGYTF. CDR3 nucleotide sequence: TGCGCCAGCAGCCAAGATTGGGGGACAGGTGATTTCTATGGCTACACCTTC.

The table lists this clonotype with many counts. This chain joins TRBV12-3 or TRBV12-4 and TRBJ2-4; D remains unclear. The germline V and J ends were trimmed by 4 bases and 11 bases, with 21 bases remaining between them. The CDR3 is 15 amino acids. The CDR3: CASSSTQLGLPVQYF. As DNA, the CDR3 is TGTGCCAGCAGTTCCACCCAGCTAGGGCTACCCGTTCAGTACTTC.

The genes are TRBV28 and TRBJ2-3; D is unclear. Trimming cost V 11 bases and J 1 base, with 16 bases left between them. Germline loops: CDR1 MDHEN, CDR2 SYDVKM. CDR3 length equals 14 residues. CDR3 nucleotide sequence: TGTGCCTCCGTACGCGGCAGGCGCACAGATACGCAGTATTTT. Its protein product is CASVRGRRTDTQYF.

The J gene is TRBJ1-2, the V gene TRBV6-1; a weak D match, TRBD1 (5 bases). The V and J ends lost 1 base and 2 bases respectively, with 11 bases between them. The CDR3 is made up of 15 amino acids. Germline lookup yields CDR1 MNHNS and CDR2 SASEGT. CDR3 nucleotides: TGTGCCAGCAGTGAAGTTCTCCGGACAAACTATGGCTACACCTTC. Protein sequence: CASSEVLRTNYGYTF.

This sequence joins TRBV28 and TRBJ2-7, with D unclear. CDR1 is MDHEN, CDR2 SYDVKM, per germline. Deletions cut 7 bases from V and 0 bases from J, with 10 bases between. The CDR3 length is 13 residues. As DNA, the CDR3 is TGTGCCAGCATCAAAGGAAGCTCCTACGAGCAGTACTTC. It encodes CASIKGSSYEQYF.

This clonotype was found a few times. This chain joins TRBV12-3 or TRBV12-4 and TRBJ1-1; D gene uncertain. V lost 4 bases to trimming and J lost 1 base, with 16 bases between them. This CDR3 is built from 16 residues. In DNA, the CDR3 is TGTGCCAGCAGTTCCCTGGGTAGAGTTGGGAACACTGAAGCTTTCTTT. As protein: CASSSLGRVGNTEAFF.

This clonotype occurred a few times. The rearrangement uses TRBV6-5 and TRBJ2-3; tentatively, D is TRBD1 or TRBD2 (6 bases each). The germline gives CDR1 MNHEY, CDR2 SVGAGI. V was trimmed by 7 bases and J by 6 bases, leaving 11 bases between them. The CDR3 has 12 amino acids. The CDR3 DNA sequence: TGTGCCAGCAAGAGAGGGGGGGATACGCAGTATTTT. Its protein product is CASKRGGDTQYF.

V usage is TRBV20-1 and J usage is TRBJ1-1; no clear D. Germline V CDR1 and CDR2: DFQATT, SNEGSKA (reference sequence). The V and J ends lost 3 bases and 1 base respectively, with 9 bases between them. This CDR3 has 13 residues. CDR3 protein: CSASQDPNTEAFF. DNA for the CDR3: TGCAGTGCTAGTCAGGACCCGAACACTGAAGCTTTCTTT.

This chain joins TRBV20-1 and TRBJ1-1; no definite D call. The CDR3 spans 11 residues. Looked up from germline, CDR1 is DFQATT and CDR2 is SNEGSKA (reference sequence). V lost 6 bases, J lost 7 bases, and 12 bases lay in between. The CDR3, as DNA: TGCAGTGCACGGCGGGCCCTTGAAGCTTTCTTT. Translation: CSARRALEAFF.

This clonotype was counted only a few times. The V call is TRBV20-1, the J call TRBJ2-1, with TRBD1 as a possible D gene (6 bases). The CDR3 loop spans 15 amino acids. Looked up from germline, CDR1 is DFQATT and CDR2 is SNEGSKA (reference sequence). The ends were cut back, 3 bases at V and 6 bases at J, with 18 bases in the middle. CDR3 coding DNA: TGCAGTGCTAGCCCACTCCCGTACAGGGCCAATGAGCAGTTCTTC. Its translation: CSASPLPYRANEQFF.

This clonotype was observed a handful of times. This chain joins TRBV28 and TRBJ2-5, with D perhaps assigned TRBD1 or TRBD2 (6 bases each). V was shortened by 5 bases and J by 1 base, with 17 bases between the two germline ends. Germline lookup yields CDR1 MDHEN and CDR2 SYDVKM. The CDR3 is 16 residues long. The CDR3 DNA reads TGTGCCAGCAGTAGAGGGGGAGGACAGTTCCAAGAGACCCAGTACTTC. It is translated as CASSRGGGQFQETQYF.

The rearrangement links TRBV28 to TRBJ1-1; the D gene is possibly TRBD1 (5 bases). CDR1 is MDHEN, CDR2 SYDVKM, per germline. This CDR3 comprises 14 residues. The ends were cut back, 5 bases at V and 2 bases at J, with 12 bases in the middle. The CDR3 loop is CASSNHQGNTEAFF. CDR3 DNA sequence: TGTGCCAGCAGTAACCACCAGGGTAACACTGAAGCTTTCTTT.

This clonotype was picked up a small number of times. V usage is TRBV20-1 and J usage is TRBJ2-2; 11 nucleotides match TRBD2. Trimming removed 2 bases from V and 5 bases from J; junction bases left unmatched: 1. The germline CDR1 and CDR2 sequences are DFQATT and SNEGSKA (reference sequence). The CDR3 covers 14 residues. CDR3 region: CSARTSGRTGELFF. CDR3 sequence (DNA): TGCAGTGCTAGAACTAGCGGGAGAACCGGGGAGCTGTTTTTT.

Only a few counts were recorded for this clonotype. The chain joins TRBV7-2 to TRBJ2-7; D possibly corresponds to TRBD2 (6 bases). The germline V gene has CDR1 SGHTA and CDR2 FQGNSA. V was pared by 1 base and J by 1 base, with 20 bases between. The CDR3 spans 18 residues. CDR3 sequence reads: CASSLGGVGSGASYEQYF. CDR3 DNA: TGTGCCAGCAGCTTAGGGGGGGTTGGGAGCGGTGCGTCCTACGAGCAGTACTTC.

In its sample, this clonotype was seen a few times. The chain uses TRBV7-2 and TRBJ1-1; TRBD1 is a possible D gene (6 bases). CDR3 length: 16 residues. CDR1 SGHTA and CDR2 FQGNSA come from the germline V gene. V was trimmed by 0 bases and J by 2 bases, leaving 13 bases between them. The CDR3, as DNA: TGTGCCAGCAGCTTAGCAGTGGACAGCCACAACACTGAAGCTTTCTTT. Its translation: CASSLAVDSHNTEAFF.

The chain joins TRBV20-1 to TRBJ1-1; 7 nucleotides line up with TRBD1. Germline V gene data show CDR1 as DFQATT and CDR2 as SNEGSKA (reference sequence). The length of the CDR3 is 14 residues. V trimming: 2 bases; J trimming: 1 base; junction bases outside the gene matches: 4. The CDR3 spells CSARPGQKNTEAFF. CDR3 bases: TGCAGTGCTAGACCGGGACAGAAGAACACTGAAGCTTTCTTT.

This clonotype has a handful of counts. The V call is TRBV11-2, the J call TRBJ1-1; 7 positions match TRBD1. The CDR3 has 15 amino acids. V was clipped by 3 bases and J by 2 bases; unmatched bases: 6. In germline, CDR1 is SGHAT, CDR2 FQNNGV. CDR3 loop: CASSLGQPTNTEAFF. CDR3 bases: TGTGCCAGCAGCTTGGGACAGCCTACAAACACTGAAGCTTTCTTT.